This T cell receptor (beta chain) was recovered during a study of T-cell reconstitution after alpha-beta-depleted transplantation in children. Study-wide points: Reportedly, alpha-beta T cells present about two months post-transplant originated from several hundred expanded clones of graft origin.

The V gene end was trimmed by 7 bases and the J gene end by 4 bases; junction bases not matched to a gene: 8. CDR3 length equals 14 residues. As it was prepared, the TCRbeta library received unique molecular identifiers. Via MiXCR, TCRdb re-called the PCR reads, giving one row per CDR3 protein. The sample carries more than 15,000 distinct CDR3 sequences, 4.5% to 6.5% recorded once. Many counts were recorded for this clonotype. The antigen is unknown. Specimen: PBMCs, collected before TCRalphabeta/CD19-depleted stem cell transplant. J is TRBJ2-3 and V is TRBV12-3 or TRBV12-4; TRBD1 aligns across 7 bases. The TCR sequence derives from a boy aged 10-17 years with acute lymphoblastic leukemia, due to receive a stem cell transplant. The CDR3, as DNA: TGTGCCAGCACAAAGGGGGCCGGGGCAGATACGCAGTATTTT. Its translation: CASTKGAGADTQYF.